The 10 T cell receptor beta chains reported below all come from one sample, sequenced in a study of shared clonotypes between healthy human individuals. TCRdb keeps only in-frame clones here, not all; method: immunoSEQ multiplex PCR. Among 470,000 or so clones, more than 65% were seen once, and the ten largest hold approximately 11%. The sequenced sample consisted of PBMCs. These receptors all come from a woman aged 40-49 years in good health. Some clones in this sample may be carry-over from other donors' samples.

To note about this clone: Other DNA sequences of this sample code for an identical CDR3. V gene TRBV18 combines with J gene TRBJ2-5, with D tentatively TRBD2 (5 bases). Between the trimmed V and J ends, which lost 2 bases and 0 bases, there was a span of 7 bases. Germline CDR1 and CDR2: KGHSH and LQKENI. The length of the CDR3 is 14 residues. The CDR3 spells CASSPGRDQETQYF. The CDR3 nucleotides read TGTGCCAGCTCACCAGGGAGAGACCAAGAGACCCAGTACTTC.

This clone was detected only a few times. Other DNA sequences from this sample encode an identical CDR3 as well. The genes are TRBV9 and TRBJ1-3; 7 nucleotides agree with TRBD1. In germline, CDR1 is SGDLS, CDR2 YYNGEE. This CDR3 has 15 amino acids. V was clipped by 4 bases and J by 4 bases; unmatched bases: 8. CDR3 in amino acids: CASSPEGARGNTIYF. In DNA, the CDR3 is TGTGCCAGCAGCCCTGAGGGGGCGCGAGGAAACACCATATATTTT.

CDR3 sequence (DNA): TGTGCCAGCAGTCACACCCGGGACTACTCCTACGAGCAGTACTTC. Amino acids: CASSHTRDYSYEQYF. V gene TRBV28 combines with J gene TRBJ2-7; 7 nucleotides match TRBD2. Germline V lookup: CDR1 MDHEN, CDR2 SYDVKM. Trimming at V came to 5 bases and at J to 0 bases, leaving 7 bases not matched to a gene. This CDR3 contains 15 residues.

This clone has only one observation. Only one base separates this from a far larger clonotype, so it likely reflects a read error. The chain employs TRBV28 and TRBJ2-5; TRBD2 is a possible D gene (6 bases). The tail of the sequence fits TRBJ2-7 better, so the J call may be wrong. The CDR3 loop spans 14 amino acids. The germline CDR1 and CDR2 sequences are MDHEN and SYDVKM. The CDR3 DNA sequence: TGTGCCAGCAGTCTGTCTGCGGAGGGAGACGAGCAGTACTTC. Its translation: CASSLSAEGDEQYF.

This clone was found once. This chain uses TRBV7-2 with TRBJ2-5, with D possibly being TRBD2 (6 bases). CDR1 and CDR2 (germline): SGHTA, FQGNSA. V shed 0 bases and J shed 5 bases, with 7 bases lying between them. CDR3 size: 13 residues. The CDR3 region is CASSLAGGETQYF. DNA of the CDR3: TGTGCCAGCAGCTTAGCTGGGGGGGAGACCCAGTACTTC.

This clone showed up just a few times. This rearrangement joins TRBV10-3 to TRBJ2-3; D gene unclear. V lost 7 bases to trimming and J lost 2 bases, with 10 bases between them. CDR1 ENHRY and CDR2 SYGVKD come from the germline V gene. The CDR3 sequence is 13 residues long. Here the CDR3 reads CAIKRPDTDTQYF. The CDR3 DNA reads as TGTGCCATCAAACGGCCTGACACAGATACGCAGTATTTT.

V usage is TRBV28 and J usage is TRBJ1-2; tentative D call: TRBD1 (5 bases). This CDR3 spans 12 amino acids. Per germline, CDR1 MDHEN and CDR2 SYDVKM. Trimming took 8 bases from V and 4 from J, leaving 11 bases between them. The CDR3 sequence is CASAHGAYGYTF. The CDR3 DNA follows: TGTGCCAGCGCGCATGGGGCCTATGGCTACACCTTC.

The J gene is TRBJ2-7, the V gene TRBV11-2; 14 nucleotides match TRBD2. Germline CDR1 SGHAT, CDR2 FQNNGV. After removal of 4 bases from V and 3 bases from J, the junction contained 8 bases not matched to a gene. The CDR3 is 17 amino acids. CDR3 residues: CASSYSRLAGGIYEQYF. The DNA of the CDR3 is TGTGCCAGCAGCTACTCCAGACTAGCGGGAGGGATCTACGAGCAGTACTTC.

This sequence joins TRBV18 and TRBJ2-5; maybe TRBD1 (5 bases). From germline, CDR1 is KGHSH and CDR2 LQKENI. The CDR3 loop spans 14 amino acids. The V end lost 2 bases, the J end lost 5 bases, and 12 bases lay between the germline ends. The CDR3 loop is CASSPIQGAETQYF. CDR3 bases: TGTGCCAGCTCACCAATCCAGGGTGCCGAGACCCAGTACTTC.

The chain links TRBV5-1 to TRBJ1-1; tentative D call: TRBD1 (5 bases). The CDR3 has 14 amino acids. V gave up 3 bases and J gave up 2 bases, with 11 bases separating them. CDR1 and CDR2 (germline): SGHRS, YFSETQ. CDR3: CASSSPQGNTEAFF. Written as DNA, the CDR3 is TGCGCCAGCAGCTCCCCCCAGGGCAACACTGAAGCTTTCTTT.